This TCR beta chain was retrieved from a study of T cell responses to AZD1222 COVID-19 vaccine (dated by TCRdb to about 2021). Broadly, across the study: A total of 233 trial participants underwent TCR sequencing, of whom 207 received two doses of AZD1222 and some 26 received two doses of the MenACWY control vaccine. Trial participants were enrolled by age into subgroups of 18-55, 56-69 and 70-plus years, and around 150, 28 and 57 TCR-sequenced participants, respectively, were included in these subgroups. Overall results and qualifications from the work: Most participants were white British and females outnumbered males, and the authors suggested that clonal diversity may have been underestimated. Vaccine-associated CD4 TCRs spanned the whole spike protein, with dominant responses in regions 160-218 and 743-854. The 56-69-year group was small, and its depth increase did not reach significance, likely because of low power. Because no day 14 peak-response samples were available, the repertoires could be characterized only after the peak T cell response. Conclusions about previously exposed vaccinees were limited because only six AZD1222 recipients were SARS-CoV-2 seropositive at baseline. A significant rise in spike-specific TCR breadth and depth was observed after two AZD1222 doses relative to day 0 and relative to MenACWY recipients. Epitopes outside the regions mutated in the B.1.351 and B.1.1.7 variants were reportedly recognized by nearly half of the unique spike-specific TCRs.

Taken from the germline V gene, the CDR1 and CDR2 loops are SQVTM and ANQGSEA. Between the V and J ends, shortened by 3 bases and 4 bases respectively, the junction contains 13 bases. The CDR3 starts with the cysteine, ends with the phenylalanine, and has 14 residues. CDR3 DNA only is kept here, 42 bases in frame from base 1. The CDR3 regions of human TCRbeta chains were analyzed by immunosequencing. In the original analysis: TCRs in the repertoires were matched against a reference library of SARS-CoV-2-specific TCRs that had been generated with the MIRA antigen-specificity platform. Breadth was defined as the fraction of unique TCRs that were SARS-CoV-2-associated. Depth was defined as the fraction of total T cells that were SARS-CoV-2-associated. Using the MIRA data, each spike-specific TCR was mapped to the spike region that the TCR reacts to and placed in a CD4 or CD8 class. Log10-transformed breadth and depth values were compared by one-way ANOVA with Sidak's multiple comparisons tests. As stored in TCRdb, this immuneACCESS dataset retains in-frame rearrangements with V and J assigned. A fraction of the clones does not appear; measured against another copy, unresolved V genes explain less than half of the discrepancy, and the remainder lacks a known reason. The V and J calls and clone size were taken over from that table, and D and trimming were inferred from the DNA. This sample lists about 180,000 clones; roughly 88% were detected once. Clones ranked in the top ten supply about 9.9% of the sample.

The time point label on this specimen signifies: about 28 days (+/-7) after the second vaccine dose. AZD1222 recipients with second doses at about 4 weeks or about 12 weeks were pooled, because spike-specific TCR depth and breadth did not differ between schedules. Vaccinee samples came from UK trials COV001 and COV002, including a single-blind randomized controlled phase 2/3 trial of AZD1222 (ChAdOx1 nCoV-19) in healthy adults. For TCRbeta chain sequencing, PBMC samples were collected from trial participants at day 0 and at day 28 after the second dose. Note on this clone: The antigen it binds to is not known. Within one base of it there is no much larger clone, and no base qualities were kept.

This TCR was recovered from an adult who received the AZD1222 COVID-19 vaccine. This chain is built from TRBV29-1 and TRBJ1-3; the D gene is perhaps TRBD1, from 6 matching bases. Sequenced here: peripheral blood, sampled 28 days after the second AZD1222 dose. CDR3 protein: CSVEGGARGNTIYF. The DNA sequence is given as TGCAGCGTTGAGGGGGGCGCTCGGGGAAACACCATATATTTT. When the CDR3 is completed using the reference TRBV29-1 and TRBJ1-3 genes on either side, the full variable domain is SAVISQKPSRDICQRGTSLTIQCQVDSQVTMMFWYRQQPGQSLTLIATANQGSEATYESGFVIDKFPISRPNLTFSTLTVSNMSPEDSSIYLCSVEGGARGNTIYFGEGSWLTVV.